Each of the 25 T cell receptor beta chains below was sequenced from the same sample in a study of glioma-infiltrating T cells after dendritic cell vaccination. Produced via immunoSEQ multiplex PCR; TCRdb's table is partial and in-frame only. The repertoire holds around 100,000 clones, with roughly 76% as singletons. Sequencing was performed on blood, taken before dendritic cell vaccination. These receptors were taken from a human donor with glioblastoma.

The chain employs TRBV5-1 and TRBJ2-1; 9 bases line up with TRBD1. The trim removed 4 bases at V and 2 bases at J, leaving 4 bases unmatched. The CDR3 is 15 residues long. Germline V lookup: CDR1 SGHRS, CDR2 YFSETQ. The CDR3 here is CASSKRTGAYNEQFF. The DNA for the CDR3 is TGCGCCAGCAGCAAAAGGACAGGGGCCTACAATGAGCAGTTCTTC.

The DNA for the CDR3 is TGCGCCAGCAGCCAAGACTGGGACTCCACAGATACGCAGTATTTT. The encoded protein is CASSQDWDSTDTQYF. This chain uses TRBV4-3 with TRBJ2-3; perhaps TRBD2 as D (6 bases). This CDR3 has 15 amino acids. Germline CDR1 is LGHNA and CDR2 is YSLEER. The ends were cut back, 0 bases at V and 2 bases at J, with 9 bases in the middle.

The chain is built from TRBV2 and TRBJ2-2; the match to TRBD2 covers 8 bases. The J segment lost 6 bases and the V segment lost 2 bases, leaving 8 bases of the junction unmatched. The V gene's germline CDR1 is SNHLY and CDR2 FYNNEI. This CDR3 is 16 amino acids long. The CDR3 reads CASSESSGGRAGELFF. The CDR3 DNA follows: TGTGCCAGCAGTGAATCGTCGGGGGGGCGAGCCGGGGAGCTGTTTTTT.

The gene calls are TRBV14 and TRBJ1-1; D uncertain. This CDR3 contains 14 residues. The V end was cut by 3 bases, the J end by 1 base, with 9 bases between. Germline V CDR1 and CDR2: SGHDN, FVKESK. The CDR3 nucleotides read TGTGCCAGCAGCCACAGGTACAGGAACACTGAAGCTTTCTTT. Translated: CASSHRYRNTEAFF.

This clone was seen just once. The rearrangement uses TRBV9 and TRBJ2-1; 9 positions match TRBD2. Germline V CDR1 and CDR2: SGDLS, YYNGEE. The V segment lost 0 bases and the J segment 10 bases; nucleotides outside the gene matches: 8. The CDR3 is made up of 15 amino acids. In nucleotides, the CDR3 is TGTGCCAGCAGCGTAGCTATAGCGGGGGCCTTAGAGCAGTTCTTC. This sequence encodes CASSVAIAGALEQFF.

The sample holds a few counts of this clone. The chain combines TRBV10-2 with TRBJ1-3; a weak D match, TRBD1 (6 bases). Trimming took 6 bases from V and 0 from J, leaving 12 bases between them. Germline CDR1 and CDR2: WSHSY and SAAADI. The CDR3 is 15 residues long. The CDR3 DNA reads TGCGCCAGCAGATCGACAGGCGGCTCTGGAAACACCATATATTTT. Protein sequence: CASRSTGGSGNTIYF.

This clone has only a few counts. The rearrangement uses TRBV27 and TRBJ2-3, with a possible D match to TRBD2 (6 bases). This CDR3 region has 12 residues. V lost 2 bases to trimming and J lost 6 bases, with 6 bases between them. The germline CDR1 and CDR2 sequences are MNHEY and SMNVEV (reference sequence). The CDR3 DNA sequence: TGTGCCAGCAGTTTACGGGGGGATACGCAGTATTTT. It codes for CASSLRGDTQYF.

The rearrangement uses TRBV5-5 and TRBJ1-5; D is undetermined. Deletions cut 3 bases from V and 6 bases from J, with 19 bases between. The CDR3 runs 16 residues. Germline CDR1 and CDR2: SGHKS and YYEKEE (reference sequence). The CDR3 loop is CASSSQINPAGQPQHF. In DNA form, the CDR3 reads TGTGCCAGCAGCTCCCAGATTAACCCAGCGGGTCAGCCCCAGCATTTT.

The chain recombines TRBV25-1 with TRBJ1-1; 7 nucleotides line up with TRBD1. Germline V lookup: CDR1 MGHDK, CDR2 SYGVNS. The CDR3 extends over 14 amino acids. V was pared by 3 bases and J by 1 base, with 2 bases of the junction left unmatched. This CDR3 is CASSDHRGNTEAFF. The CDR3 DNA reads as TGTGCCAGCAGTGACCACAGGGGGAACACTGAAGCTTTCTTT.

The V call is TRBV14, the J call TRBJ2-7, with 9 nucleotides matching TRBD2. The CDR3 consists of 14 residues. CDR1 and CDR2 from the germline V gene are SGHDN and FVKESK. V lost 1 base and J lost 3; bases outside the gene matches: 1. The CDR3 DNA reads as TGTGCCAGCAGCCAAGGGCGGGGGGGCTACGAGCAGTACTTC. Residues: CASSQGRGGYEQYF.

The chain employs TRBV29-1 and TRBJ1-5, with D tentatively TRBD1 (5 bases). Germline CDR1 reads SQVTM; CDR2 reads ANQGSEA. The CDR3 contains 13 residues. The V end lost 4 bases, the J end lost 0 bases, and 7 bases lay between the germline ends. The CDR3 is CSVGDYSNQPQHF. CDR3 nucleotides: TGCAGCGTTGGGGACTATAGCAATCAGCCCCAGCATTTT.

The V gene is TRBV18, the J gene TRBJ1-1; D not resolved. Looked up from germline, CDR1 is KGHSH and CDR2 is LQKENI. V was clipped by 2 bases and J by 5 bases, with 6 bases between them. CDR3 length: 12 amino acids. CDR3 DNA: TGTGCCAGCTCACCATCTAATACTGAAGCTTTCTTT. Its translation: CASSPSNTEAFF.

V and J are TRBV5-1 and TRBJ2-2, with TRBD1 matching over 9 bases. Trimming took 0 bases from V and 5 from J; bases not matched to a gene: 5. Germline V gives CDR1 SGHRS, CDR2 YFSETQ. The CDR3 covers 16 residues. CDR3 residues: CASSLDRGRVTGELFF. DNA for the CDR3: TGCGCCAGCAGCTTGGACAGGGGGCGAGTTACCGGGGAGCTGTTTTTT.

The rearrangement links TRBV5-1 to TRBJ2-7; perhaps TRBD2 as D (6 bases). The germline V and J ends were trimmed by 3 bases and 0 bases, with 7 bases remaining between them. The CDR3 totals 13 residues. The germline CDR1 and CDR2 sequences are SGHRS and YFSETQ. CDR3 nucleotide sequence: TGCGCCAGCAGCTGGGGACTCTCCTACGAGCAGTACTTC. It encodes CASSWGLSYEQYF.

The chain uses TRBV7-3 and TRBJ2-3, with 8 bases that match TRBD2. This CDR3 is 16 amino acids long. V lost 2 bases and J lost 8; bases outside the gene matches: 12. Germline CDR1 and CDR2: SGHTA and FQGTGA. The CDR3 bases are TGTGCCAGCAGCTTACGAGCGGGGGCCAACGGAGGTACGCAGTATTTT. Protein product: CASSLRAGANGGTQYF.

Here the CDR3 reads CASSRTGNNYGYTF. CDR3 sequence (DNA): TGCGCCAGCAGCAGGACAGGCAATAACTATGGCTACACCTTC. The V call is TRBV5-1, the J call TRBJ1-2, with 7 bases that match TRBD1. The V gene end was trimmed by 4 bases and the J gene end by 1 base; junction bases not matched to a gene: 4. CDR3 size: 14 residues. The germline V gene has CDR1 SGHRS and CDR2 YFSETQ.

The chain joins TRBV5-1 to TRBJ2-2; 8 bases match TRBD1. Trimming took 0 bases from V and 0 from J; bases not matched to a gene: 13. The CDR3 contains 20 residues. Germline-derived CDR1 and CDR2 are SGHRS and YFSETQ. This CDR3 reads CASSLVSGQVLSANTGELFF. The DNA for the CDR3 is TGCGCCAGCAGCTTGGTTTCGGGACAGGTGCTATCCGCGAACACCGGGGAGCTGTTTTTT.

The chain employs TRBV14 and TRBJ1-2, with 7 bases matching TRBD1. CDR1 is SGHDN and CDR2 is FVKESK in the germline V gene. CDR3 size: 13 residues. The ends lost 4 bases at V and 5 bases at J; junction bases unmatched: 4. The CDR3 DNA reads TGTGCCAGCAGCCTGGGGACAGATTATGGCTACACCTTC. This encodes CASSLGTDYGYTF.

The chain links TRBV5-4 to TRBJ2-3; TRBD1 is a possible D gene (5 bases). V was cut by 4 bases and J by 6 bases, with 9 bases left in between. This CDR3 comprises 12 residues. Per germline, CDR1 SGHNT and CDR2 YYREEE (reference sequence). Here the CDR3 DNA reads TGTGCCAGCAGCCCCGACAGCGATACGCAGTATTTT. Its protein product is CASSPDSDTQYF.

This chain joins TRBV5-8 and TRBJ1-2, with D possibly TRBD1 on 5 matching bases. Trimming left V 4 bases short and J 6 bases short, with 19 bases between. From germline, CDR1 is SGHTS and CDR2 YDEGEE. There are 15 residues in the CDR3. The CDR3 DNA reads TGTGCCAGCAGCCGACCAGGGTACCAGTTGGATGGCTACACCTTC. Translation: CASSRPGYQLDGYTF. Full variable domain (rest looked up from reference TRBV5-8 and TRBJ1-2): EAGVTQSPTHLIKTRGQQATLRCSPISGHTSVYWYQQALGLGLQFLLWYDEGEERNRGNFPPRFSGRQFPNYSSELNVNALELEDSALYLCASSRPGYQLDGYTFGSGTRLTVV.

The chain couples TRBV11-3 to TRBJ2-7; D is unresolved. V dropped 1 base and J dropped 6 bases, with 7 bases sitting between them. The CDR3 is 12 residues long. Germline V gives CDR1 SGHNT, CDR2 YENEEA. The CDR3 nucleotides are TGTGCCAGCAGCTTAGGAGGTCGCGAGCAGTACTTC. Its protein is CASSLGGREQYF.

This chain uses TRBV10-3 with TRBJ2-6, with D unresolved. Germline V gene sequence: CDR1 ENHRY, CDR2 SYGVKD. This CDR3 is 16 amino acids long. Trimming stripped 3 bases from V and 0 bases from J, with 9 bases between. The CDR3, as DNA: TGTGCCATCAGTGAAGCCCTTCGCTCTGGGGCCAACGTCCTGACTTTC. Its translation is CAISEALRSGANVLTF.

This chain joins TRBV5-1 and TRBJ2-7; 10 nucleotides line up with TRBD1. This CDR3 contains 18 residues. The germline CDR1 and CDR2 sequences are SGHRS and YFSETQ. After removal of 2 bases from V and 2 bases from J, the junction contained 13 bases not matched to a gene. CDR3 DNA: TGCGCCAGCAGCTTCCAACTATCCGGGACAGGGGATACCTACGAGCAGTACTTC. It yields the protein CASSFQLSGTGDTYEQYF.

The V gene is TRBV9, the J gene TRBJ1-6; D may be TRBD1 (5 bases). CDR1 and CDR2 from the germline V gene are SGDLS and YYNGEE. The germline V and J ends were trimmed by 0 bases and 10 bases, with 14 bases remaining between them. The CDR3 has 15 residues. CDR3 region: CASSVEGRDGSPLHF. The DNA for the CDR3 is TGTGCCAGCAGCGTAGAGGGCAGGGATGGGTCACCCCTCCACTTT.

The V call is TRBV9, the J call TRBJ2-3, with 13 nucleotides matching TRBD2. J was trimmed by 0 bases and V by 1 base; bases with no gene match: 5. This CDR3 contains 18 residues. Germline lookup yields CDR1 SGDLS and CDR2 YYNGEE. The CDR3 spells CASSVTGTSGASTDTQYF. DNA of the CDR3: TGTGCCAGCAGCGTAACAGGGACTAGCGGGGCTAGCACAGATACGCAGTATTTT.